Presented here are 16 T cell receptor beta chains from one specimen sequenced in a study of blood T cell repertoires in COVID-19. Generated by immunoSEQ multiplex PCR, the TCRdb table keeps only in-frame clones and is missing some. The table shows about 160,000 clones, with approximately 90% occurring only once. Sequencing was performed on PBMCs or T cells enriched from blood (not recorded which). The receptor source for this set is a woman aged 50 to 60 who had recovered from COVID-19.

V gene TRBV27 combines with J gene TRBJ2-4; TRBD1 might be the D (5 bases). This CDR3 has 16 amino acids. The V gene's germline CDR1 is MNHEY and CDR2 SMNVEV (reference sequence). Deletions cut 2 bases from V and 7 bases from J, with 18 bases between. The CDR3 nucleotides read TGTGCCAGCAGTTTAAGTCCGGCAGGACAATGGAACATTCAGTACTTC. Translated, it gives CASSLSPAGQWNIQYF.

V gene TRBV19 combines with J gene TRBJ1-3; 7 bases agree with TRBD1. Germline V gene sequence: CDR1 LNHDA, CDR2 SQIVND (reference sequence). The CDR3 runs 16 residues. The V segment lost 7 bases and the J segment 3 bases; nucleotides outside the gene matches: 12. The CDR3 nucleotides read TGTGCCAGTACCCAGACAGGGATGAAAGGTGGAAACACCATATATTTT. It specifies CASTQTGMKGGNTIYF. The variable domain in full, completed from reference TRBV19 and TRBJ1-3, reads DGGITQSPKYLFRKEGQNVTLSCEQNLNHDAMYWYRQDPGQGLRLIYYSQIVNDFQKGDIAEGYSVSREKKESFPLTVTSAQKNPTAFYLCASTQTGMKGGNTIYFGEGSWLTVV.

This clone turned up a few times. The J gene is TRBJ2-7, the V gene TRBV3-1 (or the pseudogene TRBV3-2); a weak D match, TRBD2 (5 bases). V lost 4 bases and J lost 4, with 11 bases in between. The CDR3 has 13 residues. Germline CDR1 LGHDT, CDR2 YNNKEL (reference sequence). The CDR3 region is CASSPQRSYEQYF. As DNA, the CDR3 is TGTGCCAGCAGCCCCCAGCGGTCGTACGAGCAGTACTTC.

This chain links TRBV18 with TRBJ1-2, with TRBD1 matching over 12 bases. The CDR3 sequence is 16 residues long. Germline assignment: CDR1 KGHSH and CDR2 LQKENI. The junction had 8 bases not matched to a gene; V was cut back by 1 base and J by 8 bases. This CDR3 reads CASSPRGTGGASGYTF. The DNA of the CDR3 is TGTGCCAGCTCACCACGGGGGACAGGGGGCGCGTCGGGCTACACCTTC.

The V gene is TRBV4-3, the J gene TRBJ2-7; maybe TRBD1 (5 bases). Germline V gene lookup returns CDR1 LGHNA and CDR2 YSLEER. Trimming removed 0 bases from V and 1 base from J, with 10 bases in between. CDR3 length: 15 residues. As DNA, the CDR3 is TGCGCCAGCAGCCAAGATCGGCAGGGATCCTACGAGCAGTACTTC. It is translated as CASSQDRQGSYEQYF.

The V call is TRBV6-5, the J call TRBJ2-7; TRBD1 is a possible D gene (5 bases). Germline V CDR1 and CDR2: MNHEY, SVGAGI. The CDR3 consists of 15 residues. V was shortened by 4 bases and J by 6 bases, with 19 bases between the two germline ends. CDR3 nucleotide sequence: TGTGCCAGCAGTTCCCGTCAAGCAGGGCCCCCCGAGCAGTACTTC. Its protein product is CASSSRQAGPPEQYF.

CDR3 residues: CATSHQIGGYTEAFF. The CDR3 DNA reads TGTGCCACCTCTCACCAGATAGGAGGTTACACTGAAGCTTTCTTT. The V gene is TRBV6-5, the J gene TRBJ1-1; no reliable D call. The V and J ends lost 10 bases and 3 bases respectively, with 21 bases between them. This CDR3 contains 15 residues. In germline, CDR1 is MNHEY, CDR2 SVGAGI.

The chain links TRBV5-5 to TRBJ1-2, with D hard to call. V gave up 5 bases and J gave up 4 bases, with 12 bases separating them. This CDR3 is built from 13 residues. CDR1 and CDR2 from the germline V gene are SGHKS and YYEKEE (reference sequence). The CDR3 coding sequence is TGTGCCAGCAGAGTTCAGGAAGCCTATGGCTACACCTTC. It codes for CASRVQEAYGYTF.

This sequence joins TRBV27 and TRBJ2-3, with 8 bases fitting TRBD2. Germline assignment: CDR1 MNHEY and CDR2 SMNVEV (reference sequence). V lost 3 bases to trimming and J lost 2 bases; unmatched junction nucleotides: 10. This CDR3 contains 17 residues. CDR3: CASSFITSGPPTDTQYF. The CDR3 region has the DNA TGTGCCAGCAGTTTTATAACTAGCGGACCACCCACAGATACGCAGTATTTT.

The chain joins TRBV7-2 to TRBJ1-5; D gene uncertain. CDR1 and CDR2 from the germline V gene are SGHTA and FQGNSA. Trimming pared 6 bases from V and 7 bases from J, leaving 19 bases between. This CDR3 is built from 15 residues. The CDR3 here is CASSPEGLTIQPQHF. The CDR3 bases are TGTGCCAGCAGTCCCGAGGGATTAACGATCCAGCCCCAGCATTTT.

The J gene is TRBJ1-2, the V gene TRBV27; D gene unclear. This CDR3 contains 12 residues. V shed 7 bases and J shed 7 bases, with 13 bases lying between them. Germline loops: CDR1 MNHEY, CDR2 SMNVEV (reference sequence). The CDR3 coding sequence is TGTGCCAGCACGCCCCCTGGGCCTGGCTACACCTTC. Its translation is CASTPPGPGYTF.

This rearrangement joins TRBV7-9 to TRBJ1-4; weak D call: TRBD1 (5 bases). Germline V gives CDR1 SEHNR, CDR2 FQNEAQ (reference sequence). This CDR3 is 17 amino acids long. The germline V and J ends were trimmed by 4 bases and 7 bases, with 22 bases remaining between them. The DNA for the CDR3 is TGTGCCAGCAGCTACCCATCAAGCCCGACGGGGGGTGAAAAACTGTTTTTT. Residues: CASSYPSSPTGGEKLFF. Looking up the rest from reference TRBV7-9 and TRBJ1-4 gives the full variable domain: DTGVSQNPRHKITKRGQNVTFRCDPISEHNRLYWYRQTLGQGPEFLTYFQNEAQLEKSRLLSDRFSAERPKGSFSTLEIQRTEQGDSAMYLCASSYPSSPTGGEKLFFGSGTQLSVL.

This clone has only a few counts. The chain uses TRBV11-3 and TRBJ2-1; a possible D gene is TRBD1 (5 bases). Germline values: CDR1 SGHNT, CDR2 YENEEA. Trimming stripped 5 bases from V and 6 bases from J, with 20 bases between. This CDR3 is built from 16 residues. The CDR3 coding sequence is TGTGCCAGCAGCCAATTAGGGGTTGTAGGCGGCAATGAGCAGTTCTTC. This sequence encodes CASSQLGVVGGNEQFF.

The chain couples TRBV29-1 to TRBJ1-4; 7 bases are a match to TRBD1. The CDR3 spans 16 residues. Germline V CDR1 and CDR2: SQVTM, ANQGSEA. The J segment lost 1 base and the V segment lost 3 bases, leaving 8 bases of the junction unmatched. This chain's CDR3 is CSVDGGGIGTNEKLFF. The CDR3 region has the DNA TGCAGCGTTGATGGAGGGGGCATAGGAACTAATGAAAAACTGTTTTTT.

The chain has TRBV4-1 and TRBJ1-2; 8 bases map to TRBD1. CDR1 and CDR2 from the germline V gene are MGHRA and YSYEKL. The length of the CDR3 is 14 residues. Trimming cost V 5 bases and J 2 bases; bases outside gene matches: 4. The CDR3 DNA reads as TGCGCCAGCAGCTTCCGACAGGGGAACTATGGCTACACCTTC. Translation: CASSFRQGNYGYTF.

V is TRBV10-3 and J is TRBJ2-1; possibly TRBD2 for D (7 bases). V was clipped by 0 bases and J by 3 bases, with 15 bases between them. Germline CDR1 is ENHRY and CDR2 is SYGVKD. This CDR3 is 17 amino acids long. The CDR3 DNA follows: TGTGCCATCAGTGAGTCCCAGGTCGGGGGGCTCTACAATGAGCAGTTCTTC. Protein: CAISESQVGGLYNEQFF.